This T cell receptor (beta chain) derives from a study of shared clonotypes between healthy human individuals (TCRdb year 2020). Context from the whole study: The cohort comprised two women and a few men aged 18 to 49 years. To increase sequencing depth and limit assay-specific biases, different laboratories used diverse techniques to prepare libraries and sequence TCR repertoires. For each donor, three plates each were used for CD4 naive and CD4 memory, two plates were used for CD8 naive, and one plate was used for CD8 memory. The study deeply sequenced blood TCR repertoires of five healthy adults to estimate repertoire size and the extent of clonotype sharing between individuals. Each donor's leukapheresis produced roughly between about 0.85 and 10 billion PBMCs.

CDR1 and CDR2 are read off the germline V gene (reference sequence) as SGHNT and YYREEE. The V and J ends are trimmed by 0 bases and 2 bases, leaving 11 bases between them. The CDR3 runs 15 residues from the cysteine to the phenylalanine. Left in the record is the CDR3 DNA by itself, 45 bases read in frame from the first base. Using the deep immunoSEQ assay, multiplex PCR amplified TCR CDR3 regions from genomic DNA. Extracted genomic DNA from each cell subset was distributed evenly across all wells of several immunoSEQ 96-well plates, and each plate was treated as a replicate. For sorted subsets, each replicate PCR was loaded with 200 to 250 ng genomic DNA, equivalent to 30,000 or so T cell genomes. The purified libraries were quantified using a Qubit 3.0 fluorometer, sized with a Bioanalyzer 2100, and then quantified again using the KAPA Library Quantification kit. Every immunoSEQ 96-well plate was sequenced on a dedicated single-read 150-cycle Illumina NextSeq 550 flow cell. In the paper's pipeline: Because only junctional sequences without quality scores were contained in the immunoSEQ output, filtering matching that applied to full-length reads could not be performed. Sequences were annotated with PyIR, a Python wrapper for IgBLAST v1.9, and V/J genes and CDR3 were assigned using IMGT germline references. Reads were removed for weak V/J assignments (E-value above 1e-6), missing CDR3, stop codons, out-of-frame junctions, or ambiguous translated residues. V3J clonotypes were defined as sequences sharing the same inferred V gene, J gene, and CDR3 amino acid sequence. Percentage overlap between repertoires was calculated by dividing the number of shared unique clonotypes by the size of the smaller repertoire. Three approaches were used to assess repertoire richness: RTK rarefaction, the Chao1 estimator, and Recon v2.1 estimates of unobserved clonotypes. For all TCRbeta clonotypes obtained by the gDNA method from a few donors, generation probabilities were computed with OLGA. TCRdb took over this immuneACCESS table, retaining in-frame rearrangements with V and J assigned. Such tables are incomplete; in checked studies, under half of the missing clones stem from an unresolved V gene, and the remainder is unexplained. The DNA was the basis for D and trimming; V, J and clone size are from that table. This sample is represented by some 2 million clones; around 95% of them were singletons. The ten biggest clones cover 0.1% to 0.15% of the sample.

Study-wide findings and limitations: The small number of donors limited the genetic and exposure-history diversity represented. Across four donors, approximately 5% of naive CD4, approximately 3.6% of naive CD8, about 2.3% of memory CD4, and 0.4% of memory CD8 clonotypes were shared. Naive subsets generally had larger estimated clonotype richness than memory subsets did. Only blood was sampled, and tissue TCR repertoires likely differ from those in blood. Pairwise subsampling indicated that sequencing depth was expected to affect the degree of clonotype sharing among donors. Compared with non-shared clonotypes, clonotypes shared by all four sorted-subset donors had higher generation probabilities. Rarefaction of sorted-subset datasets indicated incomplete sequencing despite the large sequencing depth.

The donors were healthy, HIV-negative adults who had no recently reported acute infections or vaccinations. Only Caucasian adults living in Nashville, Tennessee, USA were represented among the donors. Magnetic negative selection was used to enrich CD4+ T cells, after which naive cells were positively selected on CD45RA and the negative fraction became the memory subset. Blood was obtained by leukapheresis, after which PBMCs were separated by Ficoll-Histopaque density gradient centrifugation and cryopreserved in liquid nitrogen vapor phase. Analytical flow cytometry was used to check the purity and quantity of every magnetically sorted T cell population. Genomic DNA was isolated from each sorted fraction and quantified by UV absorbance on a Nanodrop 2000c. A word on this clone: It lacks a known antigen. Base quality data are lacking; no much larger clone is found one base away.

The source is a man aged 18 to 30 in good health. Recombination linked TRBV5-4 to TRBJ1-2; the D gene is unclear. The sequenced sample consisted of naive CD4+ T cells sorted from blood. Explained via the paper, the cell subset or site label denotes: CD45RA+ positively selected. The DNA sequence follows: TGTGCCAGCAGCTTGGCCGTGGGGAAAAACTATGGCTACACCTTC. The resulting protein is CASSLAVGKNYGYTF.